This passage covers 3 T cell receptor beta chains from one sample sequenced in a study of T cell repertoires in cytomegalovirus infection. The antigens of these receptors remain unknown. TCRdb itself ran the reads through MiXCR, one entry per CDR3 protein. The sample includes around 900,000 distinct CDR3 sequences, 31% of them seen just once. The sample was cultured CD8+ T cells from PBMCs, taken from culture after CMV antigen stimulation. Receptor source: a human donor in good health (CMV status not recorded). Some clones in this sample may be carry-over from other donors' samples.

This rearrangement joins TRBV6-6 to TRBJ2-5, with no clear D. The CDR3 spans 13 residues. Germline V gene lookup returns CDR1 MNHNY and CDR2 SVGAGI (reference sequence). V was shortened by 2 bases and J by 4 bases, with 8 bases between the two germline ends. CDR3 region: CASSYGRAETQYF. The CDR3 nucleotides read TGTGCCAGCAGTTACGGCCGAGCAGAGACCCAGTACTTC.

This clonotype appeared a few times. This CDR3 reads CASSPLAGGSYEQYV. CDR3 in DNA: TGCGCCAGCAGCCCACTAGCGGGGGGCTCCTACGAGCAGTACGTC. The rearrangement joins TRBV4-1 to TRBJ2-7, with 12 bases lining up with TRBD2. CDR1 and CDR2 (germline): MGHRA, YSYEKL. Trimming cost V 4 bases and J 0 bases; bases outside gene matches: 1. This CDR3 spans 15 amino acids.

V and J are TRBV29-1 and TRBJ1-4; a weak D match, TRBD1 (5 bases). Trimming stripped 0 bases from V and 5 bases from J, with 25 bases between. The CDR3 length is 19 residues. Germline V lookup: CDR1 SQVTM, CDR2 ANQGSEA. Here the CDR3 DNA reads TGCAGCGTTGAAGATTTCAATCCCCCCCCGGGGACCAACAATGAAAAACTGTTTTTT. As protein: CSVEDFNPPPGTNNEKLFF.